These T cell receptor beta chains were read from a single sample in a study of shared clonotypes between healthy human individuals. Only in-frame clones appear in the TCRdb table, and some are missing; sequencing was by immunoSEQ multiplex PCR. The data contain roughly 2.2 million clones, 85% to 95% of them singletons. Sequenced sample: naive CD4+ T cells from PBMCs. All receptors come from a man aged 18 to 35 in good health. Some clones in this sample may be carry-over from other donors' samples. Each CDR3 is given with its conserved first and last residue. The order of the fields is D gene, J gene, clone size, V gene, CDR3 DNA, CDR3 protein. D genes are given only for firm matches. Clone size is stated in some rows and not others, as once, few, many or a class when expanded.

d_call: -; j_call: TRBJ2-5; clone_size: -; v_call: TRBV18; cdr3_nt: TGTGCCAGCTCACCTGACAGCCAAGAGACCCAGTACTTC; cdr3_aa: CASSPDSQETQYF
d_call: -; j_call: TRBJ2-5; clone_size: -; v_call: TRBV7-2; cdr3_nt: TGTGCCAGCAGCTTTGGAGGAGCTCTGGAGACCCAGTACTTC; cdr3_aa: CASSFGGALETQYF
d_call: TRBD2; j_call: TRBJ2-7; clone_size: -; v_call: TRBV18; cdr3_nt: TGTGCCAGCTCACAGCGACTAGCCAACGAGCAGTACTTC; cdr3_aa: CASSQRLANEQYF
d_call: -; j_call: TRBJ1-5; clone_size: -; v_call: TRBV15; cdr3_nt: TGTGCCACCAGCAGAGATCCCAGACGGCAAGGAAGCAATCAGCCCCAGCATTTT; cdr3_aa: CATSRDPRRQGSNQPQHF
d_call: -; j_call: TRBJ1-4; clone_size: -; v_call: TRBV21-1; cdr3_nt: TGTGCCAGCAGGAGGGGACAGAAGAATGAAAAACTGTTTTTT; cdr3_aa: CASRRGQKNEKLFF
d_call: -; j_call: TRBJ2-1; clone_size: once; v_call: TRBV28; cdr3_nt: TGTGCCAGCACCTTAAGATACTCGTTCAATGAGCAGTTCTTC; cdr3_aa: CASTLRYSFNEQFF
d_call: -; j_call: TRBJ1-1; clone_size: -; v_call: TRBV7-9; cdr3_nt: TGTGCCAGCAGCTTAAGAGGACAGAACACTGAAGCTTTCTTT; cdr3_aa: CASSLRGQNTEAFF
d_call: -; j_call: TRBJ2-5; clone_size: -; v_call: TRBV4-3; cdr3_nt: TGCGCCAGCAGCCAAGATACTCCGTGGAAGACCCAGTACTTC; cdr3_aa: CASSQDTPWKTQYF
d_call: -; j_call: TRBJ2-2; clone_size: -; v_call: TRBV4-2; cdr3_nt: TGTGCCAGCAGCCAAGTACCGGACCCCTTCCCTCTCGGGGAGCTGTTTTTT; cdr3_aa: CASSQVPDPFPLGELFF
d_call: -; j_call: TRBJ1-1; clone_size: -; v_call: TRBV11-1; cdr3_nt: TGTGCCAGCAGCCCCCGGGGTGGCAGGTCTAACACTGAAGCTTTCTTT; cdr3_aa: CASSPRGGRSNTEAFF
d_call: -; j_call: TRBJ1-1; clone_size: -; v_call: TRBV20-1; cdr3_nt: TGCAGTGCTAGGGGAGGCGGGGAAGCTTTCTTT; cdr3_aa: CSARGGGEAFF
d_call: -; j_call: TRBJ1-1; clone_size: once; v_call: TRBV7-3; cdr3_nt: TGTGCCAGCAGCTTAGGAGATGAAGCTTTCTTT; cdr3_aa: CASSLGDEAFF
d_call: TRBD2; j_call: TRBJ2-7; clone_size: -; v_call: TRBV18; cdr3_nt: TGTGCCAGCTCACCGATACTAGCGGGCCTCGAGCAGTACTTC; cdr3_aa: CASSPILAGLEQYF
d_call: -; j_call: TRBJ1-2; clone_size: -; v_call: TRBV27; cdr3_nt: TGTGCCAGCAGTTTCGACGGGGGAAACTATGGCTACACCTTC; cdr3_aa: CASSFDGGNYGYTF
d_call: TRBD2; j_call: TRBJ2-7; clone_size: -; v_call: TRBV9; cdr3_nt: TGTGCCAGCAGCGGCCCAGCGGGAGGCTACGAGCAGTACTTC; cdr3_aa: CASSGPAGGYEQYF
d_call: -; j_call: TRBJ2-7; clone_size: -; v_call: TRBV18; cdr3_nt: TGTGCCAGCTCACCACCCGGAACTCCTGGTCACGAGCAGTACTTC; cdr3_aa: CASSPPGTPGHEQYF
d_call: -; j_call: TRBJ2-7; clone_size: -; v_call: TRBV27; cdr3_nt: TGTGCCAGCAGTTCGAGCCCCGAGCTCAGGACCGAGCAGTACTTC; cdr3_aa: CASSSSPELRTEQYF
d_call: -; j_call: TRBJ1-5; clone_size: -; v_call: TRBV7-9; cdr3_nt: TGTGCCAGCAGCTCAGGTGGGGGCCGGGGTCAGCCCCAGCATTTT; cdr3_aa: CASSSGGGRGQPQHF
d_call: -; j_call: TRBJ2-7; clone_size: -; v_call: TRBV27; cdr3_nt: TGTGCCAGCAGCCCACAGGCGTTCTCCTACGAGCAGTACTTC; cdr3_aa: CASSPQAFSYEQYF
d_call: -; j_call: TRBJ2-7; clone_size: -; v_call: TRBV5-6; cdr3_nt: TGTGCCAGCAGCCTACTAACACAACCCTCCTACGAGCAGTACTTC; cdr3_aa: CASSLLTQPSYEQYF
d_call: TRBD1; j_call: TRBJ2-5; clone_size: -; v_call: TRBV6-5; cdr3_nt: TGTGCCAGCAGCCTGGGACAGGGGTTAGAGACCCAGTACTTC; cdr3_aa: CASSLGQGLETQYF
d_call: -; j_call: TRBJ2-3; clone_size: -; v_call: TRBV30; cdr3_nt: TGTGCCTGGAGCGGGGGTCGCGGGGTTAACACAGATACGCAGTATTTT; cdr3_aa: CAWSGGRGVNTDTQYF
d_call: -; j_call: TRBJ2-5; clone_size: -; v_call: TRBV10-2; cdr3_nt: TGCGCCAGCAGTGAGTCGGGATGGTACCAAGAGACCCAGTACTTC; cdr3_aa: CASSESGWYQETQYF
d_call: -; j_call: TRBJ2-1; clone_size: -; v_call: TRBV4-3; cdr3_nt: TGCGCCAGCAGCCAAGAAAGCGGATACTACAATGAGCAGTTCTTC; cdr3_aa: CASSQESGYYNEQFF
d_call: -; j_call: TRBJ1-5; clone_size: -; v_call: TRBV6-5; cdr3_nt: TGTGCCAGCAGTAAACTCTTAAATCAGCCCCAGCATTTT; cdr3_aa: CASSKLLNQPQHF
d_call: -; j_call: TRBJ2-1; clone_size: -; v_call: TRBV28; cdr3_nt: TGTGCCAGCAGTACAACCTCCTACAATGAGCAGTTCTTC; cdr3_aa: CASSTTSYNEQFF
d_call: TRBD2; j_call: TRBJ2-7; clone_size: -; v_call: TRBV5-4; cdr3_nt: TGTGCCAGCAGCTTGGCCGGCCTAGCGGGAGCCGAGCAGTACTTC; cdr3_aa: CASSLAGLAGAEQYF
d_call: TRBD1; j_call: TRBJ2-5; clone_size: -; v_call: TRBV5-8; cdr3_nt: TGTGCCAGCAGCTCGACAGGGGGACAAGAGACCCAGTACTTC; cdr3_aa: CASSSTGGQETQYF
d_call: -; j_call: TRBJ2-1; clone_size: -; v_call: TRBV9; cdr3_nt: TGTGCCAGCAGCCCCCAGCCGGTGTACAATGAGCAGTTCTTC; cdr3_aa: CASSPQPVYNEQFF
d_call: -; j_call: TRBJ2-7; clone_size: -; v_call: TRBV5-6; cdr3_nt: TGTGCCAGCAGCTCTAAAGGACCCTACTACGAGCAGTACTTC; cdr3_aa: CASSSKGPYYEQYF
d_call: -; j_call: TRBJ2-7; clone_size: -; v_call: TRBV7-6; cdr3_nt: TGTGCCAGCAGCTTAGGCCGCCTCTGGGGAGAGCAGTACTTC; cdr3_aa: CASSLGRLWGEQYF
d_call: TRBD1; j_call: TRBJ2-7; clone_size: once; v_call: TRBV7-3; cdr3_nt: TGTGCCAGTGGACCCGGGACAGATATCTACGAGCAGTACTTC; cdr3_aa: CASGPGTDIYEQYF
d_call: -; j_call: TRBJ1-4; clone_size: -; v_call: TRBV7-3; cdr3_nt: TGTGCCAGCAGCCCACAAACAGCCCTCGGGGAAAAACTGTTTTTT; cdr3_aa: CASSPQTALGEKLFF
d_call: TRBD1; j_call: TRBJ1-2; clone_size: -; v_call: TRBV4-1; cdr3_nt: TGCGCCAGCAGCCAAGATCAACAGGGGGTGTATGGCTACACCTTC; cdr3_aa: CASSQDQQGVYGYTF
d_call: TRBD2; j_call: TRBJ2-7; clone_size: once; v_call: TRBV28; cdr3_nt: TGTGCCACCGTGGGACTAGCGGGAGGGCGCTACGAGCAGTACTTC; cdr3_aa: CATVGLAGGRYEQYF
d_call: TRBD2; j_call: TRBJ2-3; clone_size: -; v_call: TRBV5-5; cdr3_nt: TGTGCCAGCAGCCCTCAGCGGGAGGGAGGCACAGATACGCAGTATTTT; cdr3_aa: CASSPQREGGTDTQYF
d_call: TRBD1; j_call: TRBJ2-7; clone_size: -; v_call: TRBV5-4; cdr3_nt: TGTGCCAGCAGCCTGAGACAGGGGGATCGATACGAGCAGTACTTC; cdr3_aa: CASSLRQGDRYEQYF
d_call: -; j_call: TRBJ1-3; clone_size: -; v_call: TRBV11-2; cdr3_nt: TGTGCCAGCAGCCTCCCGACAGCTTTAGGAAACACCATATATTTT; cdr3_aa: CASSLPTALGNTIYF
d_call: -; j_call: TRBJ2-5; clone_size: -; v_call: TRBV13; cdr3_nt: TGTGCCAGCAGCTTAGTCGGCGGGCCAATGGAGGAATCAAAAGAGACCCAGTACTTC; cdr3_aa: CASSLVGGPMEESKETQYF
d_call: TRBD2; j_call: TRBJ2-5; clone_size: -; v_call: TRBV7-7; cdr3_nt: TGTGCCAGCAGCGGGACTAGCGGGAAGGGGGAGACCCAGTACTTC; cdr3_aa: CASSGTSGKGETQYF
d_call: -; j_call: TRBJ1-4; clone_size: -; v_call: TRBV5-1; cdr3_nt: TGCGCCAGCAGCTTGGGGGGGCTGCGTGAAAAACTGTTTTTT; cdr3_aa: CASSLGGLREKLFF
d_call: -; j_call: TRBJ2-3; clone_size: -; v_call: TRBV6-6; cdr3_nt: TGTGCCAGCAGTACCACCGGGCCCGGCACAGATACGCAGTATTTT; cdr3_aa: CASSTTGPGTDTQYF
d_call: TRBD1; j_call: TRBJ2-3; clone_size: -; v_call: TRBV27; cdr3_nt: TGTGCCAGCAGTCTGGGGACAGCGGGCACAGATACGCAGTATTTT; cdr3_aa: CASSLGTAGTDTQYF
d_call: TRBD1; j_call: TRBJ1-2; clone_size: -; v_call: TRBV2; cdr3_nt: TGTGCCAGCAGACCGACAGGGGAAAACTATGGCTACACCTTC; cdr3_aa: CASRPTGENYGYTF
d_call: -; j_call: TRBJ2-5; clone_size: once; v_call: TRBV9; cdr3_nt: TGTGCCAGCAGCGTAGTGTGGGGCAGCGGAACCCAGTACTTC; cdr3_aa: CASSVVWGSGTQYF
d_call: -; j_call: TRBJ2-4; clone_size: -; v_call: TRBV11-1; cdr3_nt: TGTGCCAGCAGCTTAGCGGCAGGGGGGAGCAAAAACATTCAGTACTTC; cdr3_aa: CASSLAAGGSKNIQYF
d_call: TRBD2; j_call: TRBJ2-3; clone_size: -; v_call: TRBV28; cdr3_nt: TGTGCCAGCAGAACTCTAGCGGGCTACACAGATACGCAGTATTTT; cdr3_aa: CASRTLAGYTDTQYF
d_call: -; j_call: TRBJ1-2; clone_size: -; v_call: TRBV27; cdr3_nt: TGTGCCAGCAGTTCCCGGGGTGGCTATGGCTACACCTTC; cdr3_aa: CASSSRGGYGYTF
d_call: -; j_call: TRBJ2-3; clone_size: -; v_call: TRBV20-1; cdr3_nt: TGCAGTGCTAGTGGAGATACGCAGTATTTT; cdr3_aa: CSASGDTQYF
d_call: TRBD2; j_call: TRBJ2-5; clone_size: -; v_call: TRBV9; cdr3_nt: TGTGCCAGCAGCGCAACCCCTAGCGGGAGTACCCAGTACTTC; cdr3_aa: CASSATPSGSTQYF
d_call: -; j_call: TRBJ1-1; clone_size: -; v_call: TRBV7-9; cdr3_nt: TGTGCCAGCAGCTTCTTTTCAGCGAACACTGAAGCTTTCTTT; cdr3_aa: CASSFFSANTEAFF
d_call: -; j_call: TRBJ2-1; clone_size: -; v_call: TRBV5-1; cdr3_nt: TGCGCCAGCAGCTTGGGGGGTGCGGACAATGAGCAGTTCTTC; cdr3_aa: CASSLGGADNEQFF
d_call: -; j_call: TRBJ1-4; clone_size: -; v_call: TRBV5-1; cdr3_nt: TGCGCCAGCAGCTTAGGGGGTAGCGAAAAACTGTTTTTT; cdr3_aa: CASSLGGSEKLFF
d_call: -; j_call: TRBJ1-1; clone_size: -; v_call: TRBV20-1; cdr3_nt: TGCAGTGCTTCTGAGATGACTGAAGCTTTCTTT; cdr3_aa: CSASEMTEAFF
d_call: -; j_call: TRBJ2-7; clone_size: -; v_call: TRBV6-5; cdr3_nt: TGTGCCAGCAGTTACGGCAGACTTAGCTCCTACGAGCAGTACTTC; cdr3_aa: CASSYGRLSSYEQYF
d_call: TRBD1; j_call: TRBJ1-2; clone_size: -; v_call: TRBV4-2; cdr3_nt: TGTGCCAGCAGCCAAGAGGCCGGACAGGGTTATGGCTACACCTTC; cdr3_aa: CASSQEAGQGYGYTF
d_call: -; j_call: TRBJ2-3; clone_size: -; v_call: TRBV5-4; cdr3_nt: TGTGCCAGCAGCTTGGAAGGAGCAGAGCAAAGCACAGATACGCAGTATTTT; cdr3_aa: CASSLEGAEQSTDTQYF
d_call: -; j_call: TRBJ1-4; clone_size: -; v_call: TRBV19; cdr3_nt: TGTGCTACGGGGACGGGGTTTAATGAAAAACTGTTTTTT; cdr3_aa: CATGTGFNEKLFF
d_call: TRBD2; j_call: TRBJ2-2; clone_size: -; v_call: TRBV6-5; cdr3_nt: TGTGCCAGCTGTGATGTAGCGGGCACCGGGGAGCTGTTTTTT; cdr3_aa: CASCDVAGTGELFF
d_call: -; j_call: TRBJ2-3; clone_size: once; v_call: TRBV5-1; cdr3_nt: TGCGCCAGCTCTTGGGGTACTAGCACAGATACGCAGTATTTT; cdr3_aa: CASSWGTSTDTQYF